Listed here are 4 T cell receptor beta chains from one sample, sequenced in a study of cytomegalovirus exposure and HLA in healthy donors. With 60 Vbeta and 13 Jbeta primers, the PCR was carried out. Produced via immunoSEQ multiplex PCR; TCRdb's table is partial and in-frame only. Of under 150,000 clones in the sample, around 10% were seen once. Sequencing input: PBMCs. The receptors were sampled from a man between 25 and 39 years old in good health and CMV-seronegative.

This clone showed up just a few times. The chain recombines TRBV5-1 with TRBJ2-1; 7 positions agree with TRBD2. This CDR3 contains 18 residues. Germline CDR1 SGHRS, CDR2 YFSETQ. The V segment lost 7 bases and the J segment 7 bases; nucleotides outside the gene matches: 23. The CDR3 is CASAPSLSSGQSANEQFF. CDR3 nucleotides: TGCGCCAGCGCCCCGAGTCTTTCTAGCGGCCAATCAGCGAATGAGCAGTTCTTC.

This clone was seen a few times. This chain links TRBV11-2 with TRBJ1-2, with TRBD1 as a possible D gene (5 bases). The CDR3 is 18 amino acids. Trimming removed 1 base from V and 3 bases from J, with 21 bases in between. Germline V gives CDR1 SGHAT, CDR2 FQNNGV. Here the CDR3 reads CASSLVTRRRGEHYGYTF. The CDR3 bases are TGTGCCAGCAGCTTAGTAACCCGTCGTAGGGGCGAACACTATGGCTACACCTTC.

On this clone: The junction differs from germline at one of its ends, possibly a read error. The same CDR3 arises from other DNA sequences in this sample as well. The genes are TRBV4-1 and TRBJ1-6; no definite D call. This CDR3 has 12 amino acids. Germline V gene lookup returns CDR1 MGHRA and CDR2 YSYEKL. The CDR3 DNA follows: TGCGCCAGCAGCCAAGACCGTTCACCCCTCCACTTC. This gives the protein CASSQDRSPLHF.

The chain uses TRBV11-2 and TRBJ1-2; D gene uncertain. The CDR3 is 16 amino acids. V lost 5 bases and J lost 5, with 21 bases in between. Germline-derived CDR1 and CDR2 are SGHAT and FQNNGV. For the CDR3, the DNA is TGTGCCAGCAGCCCCCTCCTTCCGGGAAGTGGATATGGCTACACCTTC. This translates into CASSPLLPGSGYGYTF.